Shown below are 26 T cell receptor beta chains from a single sample sequenced in a study of CD8+ T cells in alopecia areata (dated by TCRdb to the late 2010s). The protocol used for the library was the immunoSEQ multiplex PCR assay. To provide template for TCR sequencing, every sample had RNA extracted and reverse transcribed into cDNA. TCRdb mirrors the immuneACCESS table, restricted to in-frame sequences. Some clones are absent from its copies; in checked studies, under half trace to an unresolved V gene, and the reason for the others is unknown. The sample yields some 120,000 clones; about 57% were counted once. The ten largest clones represent 4.5% of the sample. The sample's time point label, decoded: baseline before oral tofacitinib. The material was CD4+ T cells sorted from blood, obtained at week 0. These receptors came from a human donor with alopecia areata.

The gene calls are TRBV7-9 and TRBJ2-3; TRBD2 aligns across 13 bases. Germline CDR1 reads SEHNR; CDR2 reads FQNEAQ (reference sequence). The CDR3 consists of 19 residues. V dropped 4 bases and J dropped 2; count of bases not matched to a gene: 12. The CDR3 nucleotides are TGTGCCAGCAGCTCGACGGGACTAGCGGGAACCTTACCCACAGATACGCAGTATTTT. Translated: CASSSTGLAGTLPTDTQYF.

The genes are TRBV5-4 and TRBJ1-1, with 7 bases identical to TRBD1. The junction had 10 bases not matched to a gene; V was cut back by 2 bases and J by 0 bases. The CDR3 runs to 17 residues. Germline loops: CDR1 SGHNT, CDR2 YYREEE (reference sequence). CDR3 in DNA: TGTGCCAGCAGCTTTGGGGACAGCTTAGTTATGAACACTGAAGCTTTCTTT. This sequence encodes CASSFGDSLVMNTEAFF.

This clone has just a few counts. The chain combines TRBV4-1 with TRBJ1-2; 7 bases agree with TRBD1. CDR1 and CDR2 (germline): MGHRA, YSYEKL. The length of the CDR3 is 13 residues. J was trimmed by 6 bases and V by 4 bases; bases with no gene match: 5. Here the CDR3 reads CASSRQGTDGYTF. The CDR3 DNA is TGCGCCAGCAGCCGACAGGGAACCGATGGCTACACCTTC.

The chain recombines TRBV25-1 with TRBJ1-1; unclear D gene. In germline, CDR1 is MGHDK, CDR2 SYGVNS. V was trimmed by 4 bases and J by 7 bases, leaving 13 bases between them. The CDR3 is made up of 13 amino acids. This CDR3 is CASSAMARVEAFF. Here the CDR3 DNA reads TGTGCCAGCAGTGCCATGGCAAGGGTTGAAGCTTTCTTT.

On this clone itself: Germline is not matched at one junction end, which may reflect a read error. The J gene is TRBJ2-7, the V gene TRBV5-1; perhaps TRBD1 as D (6 bases). The CDR3 extends over 14 amino acids. Germline V gives CDR1 SGHRS, CDR2 YFSETQ. This chain's CDR3 is CASSLDSHSYEQYF. The CDR3 DNA reads TGCGCCAGCAGTTTGGACAGCCACTCCTACGAGCAGTACTTC.

This clone was counted only a few times. The rearrangement joins TRBV7-9 to TRBJ2-1; 9 bases align to TRBD2. Germline assignment: CDR1 SEHNR and CDR2 FQNEAQ (reference sequence). This CDR3 comprises 15 residues. J was trimmed by 7 bases and V by 1 base; bases with no gene match: 5. CDR3 loop: CASSLVGSGGNEQFF. CDR3 DNA: TGTGCCAGCAGCTTAGTCGGTAGCGGGGGTAATGAGCAGTTCTTC. The entire variable domain, with the rest obtained from reference TRBV7-9 and TRBJ2-1, is as follows: DTGVSQNPRHKITKRGQNVTFRCDPISEHNRLYWYRQTLGQGPEFLTYFQNEAQLEKSRLLSDRFSAERPKGSFSTLEIQRTEQGDSAMYLCASSLVGSGGNEQFFGPGTRLTVL.

The chain uses TRBV11-1 and TRBJ1-6; D unclear. This CDR3 is 14 amino acids long. Trimming pared 3 bases from V and 6 bases from J, leaving 9 bases between. Germline-derived CDR1 and CDR2 are SGHAT and FQDESV (reference sequence). In nucleotides, the CDR3 is TGTGCCAGCAGCTTGTGGAGCGCTAATTCACCCCTCCACTTT. It yields the protein CASSLWSANSPLHF.

This rearrangement joins TRBV29-1 to TRBJ2-3, with D unclear. Germline-derived CDR1 and CDR2 are SQVTM and ANQGSEA. The V gene lost 4 bases and the J gene lost 2 bases, with 10 bases spanning the gap. This CDR3 spans 13 amino acids. CDR3 amino acids: CSVVRAYTDTQYF. DNA for the CDR3: TGCAGCGTTGTGAGAGCCTACACAGATACGCAGTATTTT.

The chain carries TRBV6-5 and TRBJ2-1, with 7 positions matching TRBD1. The CDR3 consists of 15 residues. Trimming removed 6 bases from V and 7 bases from J; junction bases left unmatched: 12. CDR1 and CDR2 from the germline V gene are MNHEY and SVGAGI. The CDR3 loop reads CASRLDREFRNEQFF. DNA for the CDR3: TGTGCCAGCAGGCTCGACAGGGAATTCCGGAATGAGCAGTTCTTC.

J is TRBJ2-3 and V is TRBV7-2; TRBD1 might be the D (6 bases). This CDR3 spans 14 amino acids. Germline CDR1 reads SGHTA; CDR2 reads FQGNSA. V was pared by 1 base and J by 1 base, with 6 bases between. CDR3 DNA: TGTGCCAGCAGCTTAGGGACAGGCACAGATACGCAGTATTTT. It is translated as CASSLGTGTDTQYF.

CDR3 DNA sequence: TGTGCCAGCAGCTTAGGTAGCCAAGAAGGCAATGAGCAGTTCTTC. It is translated as CASSLGSQEGNEQFF. V gene TRBV7-3 combines with J gene TRBJ2-1; no firm D call. The CDR3 loop spans 15 amino acids. Germline V gene sequence: CDR1 SGHTA, CDR2 FQGTGA. Trimming took off 2 bases at V and 6 bases at J, with 14 bases between the two ends.

The rearrangement links TRBV2 to TRBJ1-5; 7 bases match TRBD1. The CDR3 is made up of 17 amino acids. J gave up 3 bases and V 6 bases, and 14 bases lay outside the gene matches. Germline loops: CDR1 SNHLY, CDR2 FYNNEI. The CDR3: CASRMSRQGRNNQPQHF. CDR3 coding DNA: TGTGCCAGCAGGATGAGTAGACAGGGAAGGAACAATCAGCCCCAGCATTTT.

The chain employs TRBV7-2 and TRBJ1-5; 8 bases align to TRBD1. The CDR3 length is 15 residues. The ends lost 1 base at V and 2 bases at J; junction bases unmatched: 1. Germline V gene sequence: CDR1 SGHTA, CDR2 FQGNSA. The CDR3, as DNA: TGTGCCAGCAGCTTAGACAGGGGGGGCAATCAGCCCCAGCATTTT. It encodes CASSLDRGGNQPQHF.

This chain connects TRBV27 to TRBJ2-2; D possibly corresponds to TRBD2 (6 bases). This CDR3 spans 16 amino acids. The germline gives CDR1 MNHEY, CDR2 SMNVEV (reference sequence). Deletions cut 6 bases from V and 2 bases from J, with 16 bases between. The CDR3 region is CASSLSPGLNTGELFF. For the CDR3, the DNA is TGTGCCAGCAGCCTGTCCCCGGGACTCAACACCGGGGAGCTGTTTTTT.

The J gene is TRBJ2-7, the V gene TRBV28; no clear D. With 2 bases removed from V and 0 bases from J, the gap between germline ends came to 8 bases. The CDR3 spans 14 residues. Germline loops: CDR1 MDHEN, CDR2 SYDVKM. The CDR3 is CASSLAQSSYEQYF. Here the CDR3 DNA reads TGTGCCAGCAGTTTAGCACAAAGCTCCTACGAGCAGTACTTC.

This sequence joins TRBV5-1 and TRBJ2-3; 8 bases line up with TRBD1. Germline V gives CDR1 SGHRS, CDR2 YFSETQ. V dropped 0 bases and J dropped 4; count of bases not matched to a gene: 7. The CDR3 has 16 residues. In DNA form, the CDR3 reads TGCGCCAGCAGCTTGGTAGGCAGGGGGCTGGCAGATACGCAGTATTTT. Amino acid sequence: CASSLVGRGLADTQYF.

A note on this clone: It is unclear where the CDR3 begins or ends on the DNA, so no DNA is shown, and the CDR3 is as TCRdb lists it. The J gene is TRBJ1-2, the V gene TRBV29-1; TRBD1, the D gene given by the table, was not confirmed from the DNA. Termini included, the CDR3 measures 11 amino acids. Germline CDR1 and CDR2: SQVTM and ANQGSEA. CDR3 loop: CSVVGQGIYPF.

V is TRBV30 and J is TRBJ2-7; D is ambiguous. Trimming pared 2 bases from V and 3 bases from J, leaving 11 bases between. The germline V gene has CDR1 GTSNPN and CDR2 SVGIG (reference sequence). CDR3 size: 13 residues. The CDR3 DNA reads TGTGCCTGGAGTCGACCTACTGGCTACGAGCAGTACTTC. Its protein is CAWSRPTGYEQYF.

This clone was counted a few times. The genes are TRBV7-6 and TRBJ2-3; D perhaps matches TRBD2 (6 bases). V lost 3 bases and J 4 bases, leaving 23 bases between the germline ends. This CDR3 region has 18 residues. The V gene's germline CDR1 is SGHVS and CDR2 FNYEAQ. In DNA form, the CDR3 reads TGTGCCAGCAGCTTCCGGGACTTTTTTTCGGGTGGGGCAGATACGCAGTATTTT. Its translation is CASSFRDFFSGGADTQYF.

The chain links TRBV15 to TRBJ2-7; D unresolved. There are 13 residues in the CDR3. V lost 0 bases, J lost 0 bases, and 3 bases lay in between. Germline V gene sequence: CDR1 LNHNV, CDR2 YYDKDF (reference sequence). The DNA for the CDR3 is TGTGCCACCAGCAGAGACAGCTCCTACGAGCAGTACTTC. As protein: CATSRDSSYEQYF.

The chain links TRBV2 to TRBJ2-7; TRBD2 matches at 7 bases. The CDR3 spans 15 residues. The J segment lost 2 bases and the V segment lost 7 bases, leaving 11 bases of the junction unmatched. CDR1 is SNHLY and CDR2 is FYNNEI in the germline V gene. The CDR3 protein is CASTLSSGAAYEQYF. CDR3 DNA: TGTGCCAGCACCCTCTCTAGCGGTGCAGCCTACGAGCAGTACTTC.

The CDR3 protein is CASSQEVILHGFSGANVLTF. In nucleotides, the CDR3 is TGTGCCAGCAGCCAAGAAGTTATACTTCACGGGTTTTCTGGGGCCAACGTCCTGACTTTC. The rearrangement uses TRBV4-2 and TRBJ2-6, with D hard to call. The V gene lost 0 bases and the J gene lost 1 base, with 19 bases spanning the gap. Per the germline V gene, CDR1 is LGHNA and CDR2 is YNFKEQ. This CDR3 region has 20 residues.

This clone turned up a few times. J is TRBJ2-2 and V is TRBV9, with 7 positions matching TRBD1. CDR3 length equals 15 residues. Germline trimming cut 4 bases from V and 3 bases from J; bases unmatched to any gene: 6. Germline CDR1 is SGDLS and CDR2 is YYNGEE. CDR3 sequence (DNA): TGTGCCAGCAGCACCCGAACAGGGGACACCGGGGAGCTGTTTTTT. This codes for CASSTRTGDTGELFF. Variable domain in full (rest from reference TRBV9 and TRBJ2-2): DSGVTQTPKHLITATGQRVTLRCSPRSGDLSVYWYQQSLDQGLQFLIQYYNGEERAKGNILERFSAQQFPDLHSELNLSSLELGDSALYFCASSTRTGDTGELFFGEGSRLTVL.

The V call is TRBV15, the J call TRBJ2-7; the D gene is possibly TRBD2 (6 bases). This CDR3 region has 16 residues. CDR1 and CDR2 (germline): LNHNV, YYDKDF (reference sequence). V was clipped by 0 bases and J by 0 bases, with 12 bases between them. CDR3 nucleotide sequence: TGTGCCACCAGCAGAGACGACGGACTACTCTCCTACGAGCAGTACTTC. Its protein product is CATSRDDGLLSYEQYF.

V gene TRBV4-2 combines with J gene TRBJ2-3; 8 positions match TRBD2. The length of the CDR3 is 18 residues. Germline CDR1 and CDR2: LGHNA and YNFKEQ. The V segment lost 0 bases and the J segment 6 bases; nucleotides outside the gene matches: 14. The CDR3 here is CASSQDQGRGAVQDTQYF. CDR3 bases: TGTGCCAGCAGCCAAGATCAGGGGCGGGGGGCCGTTCAGGATACGCAGTATTTT.

This chain links TRBV7-2 with TRBJ1-2; D is undetermined. This CDR3 spans 11 amino acids. Germline V gene lookup returns CDR1 SGHTA and CDR2 FQGNSA. Trimming removed 5 bases at V and 4 bases at J, with 5 bases between. The CDR3, as DNA: TGTGCCAGCAGCCCCTCCTATGGCTACACCTTC. As protein: CASSPSYGYTF.